This TCR beta chain was captured by sequencing in a study of blood T cells in healthy people across ages. A few counts support this clonotype. Then a second PCR, running about 6 to 12 cycles, was carried out with a sample-barcoded 5' primer and a J-beta primer mix. TCRdb ran MiXCR on the 5' RACE reads and lists one entry per CDR3 protein. Altogether some 760,000 distinct CDR3 sequences are present, 20% to 30% being singletons, with the ten largest covering under 10%. CDR1 and CDR2 (germline): SQVTM, ANQGSEA. CDR3 length: 15 amino acids. V dropped 4 bases and J dropped 7 bases, with 19 bases sitting between them. The same specimen was also included in a second study, on T cells of mothers and their children. As that study records: RNA that had been extracted went wholly into cDNA synthesis, at approximately 1.6 ug per 15 ul. The study obtained over 8 million TCR beta CDR3 reads per mother and some 3 million per child.

The V call is TRBV29-1, the J call TRBJ1-4, with D maybe TRBD1 (6 bases). The sequence came from a boy younger than 18 in good health. The source material was blood. The CDR3 loop reads CSVVAGDEYSEKLFF. CDR3 nucleotides: TGCAGCGTTGTGGCAGGGGATGAGTATAGTGAAAAACTGTTTTTT.